This TCR beta chain was observed in a study of blood T cells in healthy people across ages (dated by TCRdb to between 2014 and 2017). About the study as a whole: In model experiments, template switching captured about one uniquely barcoded TCR beta cDNA molecule for every two T cells. Donors were grouped into four age groups: young (average about 15 years), middle-aged (39), aged (roughly 62) and long-lived (about 89). To track age-related changes in TCR beta repertoire diversity, the study relied on deep sequencing normalized with unique cDNA molecular identifiers. Using the same blood draw, the study looked at two additional independent replicas of 1 million unique cDNA reads for two donors, one aged 18 to 30 and the other aged 80 or older.

Systemically healthy Caucasian individuals from Russia, approximately 39 in total and aged roughly 6 to 95 years, were included as donors. Ten milliliters of peripheral blood were drawn from each donor into EDTA-treated Vacutainer tubes. Ficoll-Paque density-gradient centrifugation was used to isolate PBMCs, with at least 6.5 million per sample. Total RNA, at least 5 micrograms per sample, was extracted from PBMCs with Trizol reagent. The percentages of naive CD45RAhigh/CD27high T cells were determined by flow cytometry on a PBMC aliquot from every donor. The CDR3 spans 15 residues, from the cysteine through the phenylalanine. The retained sequence is limited to the CDR3, 45 bases, with the frame set at the first base. Trimming removed 5 bases from V and 4 bases from J, leaving 15 bases between the germline ends. The germline V gene provides CDR1 SGHTA and CDR2 FQGTGA. This clonotype occurred a few times. Its cognate antigen has yet to be identified. Base quality data are lacking; no much larger clone is found one base away.

Library preparation employed 5' RACE. For sequencing, an Illumina HiSeq 2500 was employed. A second roughly 6 to 11 cycle PCR used a sample-barcoded 5' primer and a J-beta primer mix. A unique molecular identifier was introduced onto each TCR beta cDNA molecule by a template-switch 5' adaptor carrying 12 random nucleotides. At least 3 million CDR3-containing paired-end reads were obtained from each sample. The Mint cDNA synthesis kit, primed by a TRBC-specific oligonucleotide, was used to synthesize first-strand cDNA from all RNA. Following uracil-DNA glycosylase treatment, all cDNA underwent a first 18-cycle PCR with the universal primers M1SS and BC2_uni_R. The authors' pipeline ran thus. For normalization, 1 million high-quality reads were randomly selected from each sample, with every read carrying a distinct molecular identifier. Instead of being binned into consensus sequences, reads that shared molecular identifiers were thrown out. MiTCR, set to a Q25 quality threshold and the strictest error-elimination algorithm, was used for CDR3 identification, clonotype clustering and error correction. A nonparametric unseen species model with Euler transformation was used to estimate lower-bound total TCR beta diversity. TCRdb took the public reads, trimmed them with fastp at Q25, ran MiXCR for clone calling and kept in-frame beta chains. Duplicate CDR3 protein sequences are folded into a single record with the most common DNA and genes. These V and J calls rely on TCRdb rather than the paper's analysis. Recorded for this sample are about 1 million distinct CDR3 sequences; around 27% of them occurred a single time. The top ten constitute around 0.7% of the sample.

General conclusions and limits of the study: Estimates of total diversity based on one million sequenced T cells were considered lower bounds and underestimates. The long-lived group showed more naive CD4+ T cells, fewer expanded clones and increased TCR diversity than the aged group, suggesting age selection. Observed TCR beta diversity per million T cells fell roughly linearly with age, and a significant reduction was already apparent by age around 39. The percentage of naive T cells measured by flow cytometry correlated strongly with observed TCR beta diversity. Since profiling was done on bulk unsorted PBMCs, naive and antigen-experienced compartments could not be conclusively compared. Because donor CMV infection status was unknown, age-related changes in expanded clonotypes were potentially confounded.

This same sample was also part of a study on T cells of mothers and their children. That second report states: Nine systemically healthy Caucasian individuals served as donors, namely three mothers together with their six children. cDNA synthesis used all of the extracted RNA, with approximately 1.4 ug of RNA in each 15 ul reaction. In the second PCR, the M1S primer introduced both the sample barcodes and 2-4 random nucleotides. Each mother yielded over 8.5 million TCR beta CDR3 reads and each child 2.5 million to 3 million reads. Thymic selection similarly shapes TCR recombination output in related and unrelated pairs, with minor effect from inherited differences. Normalized repertoire overlap was always found to be slightly, but never significantly, higher in related mother-child pairs than in unrelated mother-child pairs. No persistent microchimeric T cell clones were detected, at a sensitivity of approximately 100 clones per million clonotypes. The study used deep NGS to compare TCR beta repertoires of mothers and children, seeking features distinguishing related mother-child pairs from unrelated individuals. Mothers averaged around 43 +/- 4 years of age and children averaged about 10 +/- 4 years. After adapter ligation was performed with NEBNext reagents, the libraries were sequenced on an Illumina HiSeq 2000 with 100+100 nt paired-end reads. Mother and child libraries were prepared a month apart and sequenced in separate runs to prevent cross-contamination. For each donor, between about 500,000 and 2,200,000 distinct TCR beta clonotypes were identified. Naive TCR beta clonotypes were estimated from low-frequency clonotypes matched to each donor's FACS-determined naive share, without sorting.

This sequence was found in a girl aged 2 to 10 in good health. In this chain, TRBV7-3 is recombined with TRBJ2-4; the D gene cannot be named for sure. Sequenced input: blood. DNA sequence: TGTGCCAGCAGCCTTATCCGAAGTGGAAAAAACATTCAGTACTTC. The encoded protein is CASSLIRSGKNIQYF.